A single sample is the source of the 11 T cell receptor beta chains below, sequenced in a study of blood T cell repertoires in COVID-19. Some clones are missing from TCRdb's copy, which holds only in-frame ones; the method was immunoSEQ multiplex PCR. The sample contains fewer than 250,000 clones, around 85% of which appear only once. The sequencing sample was made of peripheral blood. Receptors were obtained from a man in his forties with acute or convalescent COVID-19.

The genes are TRBV29-1 and TRBJ2-2; possibly TRBD1 for D (5 bases). CDR1 is SQVTM and CDR2 is ANQGSEA in the germline V gene. The length of the CDR3 is 14 residues. Trimming took 7 bases from V and 0 from J, leaving 12 bases between them. The CDR3 is CSASTVANTGELFF. CDR3 DNA: TGCAGCGCCTCGACAGTCGCGAACACCGGGGAGCTGTTTTTT.

This clone was observed once. The V call is TRBV6-6, the J call TRBJ2-7; TRBD1 is a possible D gene (5 bases). The germline V and J ends were trimmed by 6 bases and 2 bases, with 14 bases remaining between them. This CDR3 contains 14 residues. Germline CDR1 reads MNHNY; CDR2 reads SVGAGI (reference sequence). In DNA, the CDR3 is TGTGCCAGCAGCCACGGACAAGTCACCTACGAGCAGTACTTC. Residues: CASSHGQVTYEQYF.

This clone came up once. The V gene is TRBV6-6, the J gene TRBJ1-4; D is perhaps TRBD1 (6 bases). Germline values: CDR1 MNHNY, CDR2 SVGAGI (reference sequence). This CDR3 has 16 residues. V lost 7 bases to trimming and J lost 0 bases, with 15 bases between them. Here the CDR3 reads CASKDGQQATNEKLFF. The CDR3, as DNA: TGTGCCAGCAAAGACGGACAGCAAGCAACTAATGAAAAACTGTTTTTT.

The genes are TRBV19 and TRBJ1-2; TRBD1 aligns across 7 bases. J gave up 3 bases and V 5 bases, and 9 bases lay outside the gene matches. The CDR3 consists of 15 residues. Germline CDR1 and CDR2: LNHDA and SQIVND (reference sequence). CDR3: CASSGSTGLHYGYTF. The CDR3 region has the DNA TGTGCCAGTAGTGGATCGACAGGGCTCCACTATGGCTACACCTTC.

The V call is TRBV3-1 (or the pseudogene TRBV3-2), the J call TRBJ2-3; weak D call: TRBD2 (5 bases). Trimming removed 0 bases from V and 0 bases from J, with 16 bases in between. CDR3 size: 18 residues. Germline CDR1 is LGHDT and CDR2 is YNNKEL (reference sequence). The CDR3 nucleotides are TGTGCCAGCAGCCAAGAGTTAGGCGGGTCTCCTAGCACAGATACGCAGTATTTT. It encodes CASSQELGGSPSTDTQYF.

The chain links TRBV28 to TRBJ2-2; D is perhaps TRBD2 (5 bases). The CDR3 covers 18 residues. CDR1 is MDHEN and CDR2 is SYDVKM in the germline V gene. Trimming took off 6 bases at V and 0 bases at J, with 20 bases between the two ends. CDR3 DNA sequence: TGTGCCAGCAGCCTATTAGGTGTTGGAGGATCGAACACCGGGGAGCTGTTTTTT. Its translation: CASSLLGVGGSNTGELFF.

The chain is built from TRBV6-5 and TRBJ2-4; 7 bases map to TRBD1. The V gene end was trimmed by 7 bases and the J gene end by 6 bases; junction bases not matched to a gene: 12. The CDR3 length is 15 residues. The germline CDR1 and CDR2 sequences are MNHEY and SVGAGI. The CDR3 loop reads CASISSTGAGNIQYF. CDR3 DNA: TGTGCCAGCATTTCAAGTACAGGGGCTGGAAACATTCAGTACTTC.

The chain couples TRBV6-5 to TRBJ2-1; tentative D call: TRBD2 (7 bases). V gave up 7 bases and J gave up 0 bases, with 13 bases separating them. The CDR3 is 15 residues long. CDR1 and CDR2 (germline): MNHEY, SVGAGI. The CDR3 DNA reads TGTGCCAGCACGGGGGCGGGGGCCTCCTACAATGAGCAGTTCTTC. As protein: CASTGAGASYNEQFF.

This clone was recorded only once. The chain carries TRBV6-6 and TRBJ1-5; D gene ambiguous. Deletions cut 2 bases from V and 1 base from J, with 6 bases between. This CDR3 has 14 residues. The germline V gene encodes CDR1 MNHNY and CDR2 SVGAGI (reference sequence). CDR3 DNA: TGTGCCAGCAGTTACACCGGGAGCAATCAGCCCCAGCATTTT. Encoded protein: CASSYTGSNQPQHF.

The rearrangement links TRBV6-5 to TRBJ1-6; D is possibly TRBD1 (6 bases). Germline values: CDR1 MNHEY, CDR2 SVGAGI. V was pared by 10 bases and J by 4 bases, with 11 bases between. The CDR3 covers 13 residues. The CDR3 reads CANRQEYNSPLHF. The CDR3 DNA reads as TGTGCCAACAGACAGGAGTATAATTCACCCCTCCACTTT.

The V and J genes are TRBV2 and TRBJ2-4, with 15 bases identical to TRBD2. This CDR3 has 16 amino acids. Per germline, CDR1 SNHLY and CDR2 FYNNEI. J gave up 8 bases and V 6 bases, and 8 bases lay outside the gene matches. CDR3 in amino acids: CASSDGTSGGWYIQYF. The CDR3 DNA reads as TGTGCCAGCAGCGACGGGACTAGCGGGGGGTGGTACATTCAGTACTTC. The variable domain in full, completed from reference TRBV2 and TRBJ2-4, reads EPEVTQTPSHQVTQMGQEVILRCVPISNHLYFYWYRQILGQKVEFLVSFYNNEISEKSEIFDDQFSVERPDGSNFTLKIRSTKLEDSAMYFCASSDGTSGGWYIQYFGAGTRLSVL.